This TCR beta chain was captured by sequencing in a study of T-cell reconstitution after alpha-beta-depleted transplantation in children (dated by TCRdb to the mid-2010s). Regarding the research as a whole: T-cell immune reconstitution after TCRalphabeta/CD19-depleted allogeneic hematopoietic cell transplantation in children was quantitatively tracked in the study by means of TCR repertoire profiling. The investigation overall reported the following: Over subsequent months, a decline in hyperexpanded clone frequencies was noted, and after one year, T-cell counts and TCRbeta diversity were mostly ascribed to newly produced T cells. Apparently early alphabetaT-cell count recovery about two months after transplant reportedly relied on only several hundred rapidly expanded clones derived from non-depleted graft cells. In some patients, the high TCRbeta diversity seen at day 60 was put down to recipient T cells and intrathymic progenitors that had survived conditioning.

Notes on this clonotype: The target of this receptor is not known. No base-level quality is on record; no much larger clone is a single base apart.

The meaning of the sample's treatment or condition label: allogeneic hematopoietic cell transplantation with graft depleted of TCRalphabeta T cells and CD19 B cells. TCRalphabeta/CD19-depleted allogeneic hematopoietic cell grafts were given to the transplant recipients, all of whom were children. The CDR3 starts with the cysteine, ends with the phenylalanine, and has 15 residues. Kept here is only the CDR3 DNA, which spans 45 bases and is read in frame from base 1. Library preparation employed PCR. Sequencing instrument: Illumina HiSeq 2500. Molecular barcoding was employed in the preparation of TCR libraries, with unique molecular identifiers being used to normalize TCRbeta repertoire quantification. Clones were called with MiXCR by TCRdb after fastp trimmed the public reads at Q25, and only in-frame beta chains were retained. Under each unique CDR3 protein, matching rows form one entry showing the most common genes and DNA. The table for this sample lists some 300,000 distinct CDR3 sequences; 7.5% to 9% of them were counted only once. The biggest ten clones account for 8.5% to 9.5% of the sample.

Recombination connected TRBV21-1 to TRBJ2-7. TRBV21-1 is termed a pseudogene. The sequencing used peripheral blood, collected 360 days after TCRalphabeta/CD19-depleted stem cell transplant. This TCR derives from a female patient younger than 10 who had a stem cell transplant for Fanconi anemia, so the T cells may come from the graft donor. The bases are TGTGCCAGCAGCGTAAGGACAGGAGGGTCCTACGAGCAGTACTTC. The encoded protein is CASSVRTGGSYEQYF.